The text below deals with one TCR beta chain. Its antigen remains unknown. Trimming took off 1 base at V and 8 bases at J, with 14 bases between the two ends. Per the germline V gene, CDR1 is MGHRA and CDR2 is YSYEKL. This CDR3 is built from 14 residues. Participants had chemo-refractory metastatic non-small-cell lung cancer and were treated with focal radiation plus ipilimumab CTLA-4 blockade. This sample was included in a study of radiotherapy plus CTLA-4 blockade in lung cancer. The overall study: Objective responses occurred in 15% to 20% of patients; around 28% had disease control. Study-wide points: Radiotherapy was combined with ipilimumab, and tumor-derived TCR clones then expanded in blood. The authors reported that early blood T cell clone dynamics, with interferon-beta, best predicted response.

TCRdb's table, derived via immunoSEQ multiplex PCR, lists solely in-frame clones and lacks some. The data hold roughly 120,000 clones, with about four fifths observed a single time. The sequence was obtained from a human donor with non-small cell lung cancer who had a partial response to radiotherapy plus ipilimumab. Source: peripheral blood, taken from a patient treated with radiotherapy plus ipilimumab. This chain links TRBV4-1 with TRBJ1-2; no firm D call. The CDR3 sequence: CASSQGEQPRGYTF. CDR3 DNA sequence: TGCGCCAGCAGCCAAGGAGAACAGCCCCGCGGCTACACCTTC.